This T cell receptor (beta chain) was obtained from a study of T cell responses to AZD1222 COVID-19 vaccine. Study results and limitations: Donors, mostly white British, included more females; clonal diversity was possibly underestimated. Vaccine-associated CD4 TCRs spanned spike, dominant at 160-218 and 743-854. Unmutated variant regions are reportedly targeted by nearly half of spike-specific TCRs.

This clone was found once. The antigen is undetermined. Clones were read by immunoSEQ multiplex PCR, and TCRdb kept only the in-frame ones, dropping some. The data show around 100,000 clones, about 85% seen once. The V and J ends lost 3 bases and 10 bases respectively, with 10 bases between them. Germline CDR1 SGHTA, CDR2 FQGNSA. This CDR3 is built from 12 residues. This chain links TRBV7-2 with TRBJ2-1; the D is unclear. This TCR was sampled from an adult in good health. Here the sequenced sample was peripheral blood, taken on day 0 of AZD1222 vaccination. CDR3 nucleotides: TGTGCCAGCAGCTTTGGTTGGGCAGAGCAGTTCTTC. Protein sequence: CASSFGWAEQFF. The variable domain in full, completed from reference TRBV7-2 and TRBJ2-1, reads GAGVSQSPSNKVTEKGKDVELRCDPISGHTALYWYRQSLGQGLEFLIYFQGNSAPDKSGLPSDRFSAERTGGSVSTLTIQRTQQEDSAVYLCASSFGWAEQFFGPGTRLTVL.